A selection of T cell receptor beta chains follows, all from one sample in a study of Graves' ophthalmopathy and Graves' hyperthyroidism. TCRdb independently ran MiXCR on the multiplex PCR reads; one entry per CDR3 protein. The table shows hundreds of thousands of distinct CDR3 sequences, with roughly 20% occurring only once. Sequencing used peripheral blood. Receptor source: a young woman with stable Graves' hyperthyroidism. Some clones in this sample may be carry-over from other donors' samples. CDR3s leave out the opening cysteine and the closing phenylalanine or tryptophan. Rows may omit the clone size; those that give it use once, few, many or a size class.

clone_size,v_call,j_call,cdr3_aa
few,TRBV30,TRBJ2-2,AWISAGQEAGELF
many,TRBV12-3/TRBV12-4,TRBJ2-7,ASSPHRDREYEQY
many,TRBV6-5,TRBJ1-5,ASSLGLGDTKNQPQH
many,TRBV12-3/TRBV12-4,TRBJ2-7,ASSPEGQEPYEQY
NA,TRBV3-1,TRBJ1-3,ASSQEAGNTIY
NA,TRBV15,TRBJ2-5,ATSREFTGGETQY
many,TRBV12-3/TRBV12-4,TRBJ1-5,ASSHDRANQPQH
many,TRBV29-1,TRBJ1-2,SVEDLTANYGYT
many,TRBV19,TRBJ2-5,ASSADRGLLETQY
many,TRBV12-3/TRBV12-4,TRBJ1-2,ASSLGGLGGYGYT
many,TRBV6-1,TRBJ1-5,ASGRRDSNQPQH
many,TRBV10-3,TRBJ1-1,AIGGEASEAF
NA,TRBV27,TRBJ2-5,ASGSLYETQY
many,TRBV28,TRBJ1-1,ASRTGPNTEAF
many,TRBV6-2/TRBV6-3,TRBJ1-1,ASSHTGQMNTEAF
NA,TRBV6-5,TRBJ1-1,ASSYSPGRSTAF
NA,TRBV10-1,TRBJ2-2,ASSERTSGANTGELF
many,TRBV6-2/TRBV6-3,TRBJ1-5,ASSGTGSRVINQPQH
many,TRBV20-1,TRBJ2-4,SASGGTRAKNIQY
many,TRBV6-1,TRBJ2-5,ASSERAFNVQETQY
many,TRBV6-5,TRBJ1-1,ASSYFGATEAF
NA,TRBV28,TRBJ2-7,ASRTQGGGITYEQY
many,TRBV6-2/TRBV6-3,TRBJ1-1,ASQDLDTEAF
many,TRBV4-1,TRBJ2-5,ASSYLSSKPETQY
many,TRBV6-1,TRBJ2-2,ASSEAWTMNTGELF
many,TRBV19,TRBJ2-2,ASTTGQGDIGELF
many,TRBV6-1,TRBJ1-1,ASSLKRNTEAF
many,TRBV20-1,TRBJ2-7,SGVGGQDYEQY
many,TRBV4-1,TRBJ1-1,ASSQPLQGAEAF
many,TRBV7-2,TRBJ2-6,ASSFGQRSNVLT
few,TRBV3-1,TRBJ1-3,ASSQDLQTIY
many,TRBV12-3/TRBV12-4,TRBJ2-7,ASSGTSGVVYEQY
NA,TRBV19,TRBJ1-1,ASSTLRTVADTDAF
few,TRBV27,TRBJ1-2,ASGWQGGGGYT
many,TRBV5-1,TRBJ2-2,ASSLGTGYTGELF
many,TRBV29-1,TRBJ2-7,SVASGGPYEQY
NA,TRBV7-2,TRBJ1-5,ASSSGTGGIQPQH
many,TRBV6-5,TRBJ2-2,ASSYAGRATGELF
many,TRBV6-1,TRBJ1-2,ASSTEGQGAVGYT
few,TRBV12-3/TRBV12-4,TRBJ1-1,ASSPGGRPEAF
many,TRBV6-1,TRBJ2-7,ASSRDLGPYEQY
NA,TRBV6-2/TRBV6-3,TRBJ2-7,ASGTAGAYEQY
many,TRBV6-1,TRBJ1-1,ASLSRVGLNTEAF
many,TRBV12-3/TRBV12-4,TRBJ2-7,ASIQGLAGEQY
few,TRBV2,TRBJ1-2,ASSATLNYGYT
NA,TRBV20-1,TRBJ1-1,SAPWTEAF
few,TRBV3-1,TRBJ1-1,ASSQELYRQPETEAF
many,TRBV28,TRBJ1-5,ASTRFQGARGNQPQH
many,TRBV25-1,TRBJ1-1,ASSENRDRFKNTEAF
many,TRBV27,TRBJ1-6,ASSTPNGQGGSPLH
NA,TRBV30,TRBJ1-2,AWRTLPGADGYT
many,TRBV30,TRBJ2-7,AWGRGTGKHEQY
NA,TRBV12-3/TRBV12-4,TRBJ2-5,ASSSHRDRAHGETQY